Listed here are 30 T cell receptor beta chains from one sample, sequenced in a study of T cell responses to AZD1222 COVID-19 vaccine. The table came from immunoSEQ multiplex PCR; TCRdb's copy has only in-frame clones and leaves some out. The sample lists some 52,000 clones; roughly 87% were seen once. Sequenced here: peripheral blood, sampled 28 days after the second AZD1222 dose. These receptors all stem from an adult who received the AZD1222 COVID-19 vaccine.

This rearrangement joins TRBV10-3 to TRBJ2-2; 8 bases fit TRBD2. The CDR3 sequence is 14 residues long. V lost 5 bases and J lost 6; bases outside the gene matches: 5. In germline, CDR1 is ENHRY, CDR2 SYGVKD. The CDR3 loop reads CAISSPGGAGELFF. CDR3 nucleotide sequence: TGTGCCATCAGTTCACCCGGGGGGGCCGGGGAGCTGTTTTTT.

The rearrangement uses TRBV28 and TRBJ2-2, with 16 bases aligning to TRBD2. Losses at the gene ends were 0 bases for V and 6 bases for J; bases not matched to a gene: 1. Germline lookup yields CDR1 MDHEN and CDR2 SYDVKM. The CDR3 extends over 17 amino acids. As DNA, the CDR3 is TGTGCCAGCAGTTTATGGGGACTAGCGGGAGGGCCCGGGGAGCTGTTTTTT. Translation: CASSLWGLAGGPGELFF.

The rearrangement links TRBV29-1 to TRBJ1-1, with D possibly matching TRBD1 (5 bases). Per germline, CDR1 SQVTM and CDR2 ANQGSEA. This CDR3 has 12 residues. The germline V and J ends were trimmed by 6 bases and 4 bases, with 12 bases remaining between them. CDR3 sequence: CSVAAGSTEAFF. CDR3 coding DNA: TGCAGCGTCGCCGCAGGGAGCACTGAAGCTTTCTTT. The full variable domain, its missing parts supplied by reference TRBV29-1 and TRBJ1-1, is SAVISQKPSRDICQRGTSLTIQCQVDSQVTMMFWYRQQPGQSLTLIATANQGSEATYESGFVIDKFPISRPNLTFSTLTVSNMSPEDSSIYLCSVAAGSTEAFFGQGTRLTVV.

This chain connects TRBV5-1 to TRBJ2-7; TRBD2 matches 8 bases. With 2 bases clipped from V and 0 bases from J, the junction kept 4 bases outside the gene matches. The germline V gene has CDR1 SGHRS and CDR2 YFSETQ. This CDR3 contains 15 residues. The CDR3 DNA follows: TGCGCCAGCAGCTTTTCGAGCGGGAGCTCCTACGAGCAGTACTTC. Residues: CASSFSSGSSYEQYF. Together with reference TRBV5-1 and TRBJ2-7, the CDR3 gives the full variable domain: KAGVTQTPRYLIKTRGQQVTLSCSPISGHRSVSWYQQTPGQGLQFLFEYFSETQRNKGNFPGRFSGRQFSNSRSEMNVSTLELGDSALYLCASSFSSGSSYEQYFGPGTRLTVT.

The gene calls are TRBV6-5 and TRBJ1-2; no clear D. The CDR3 length is 15 residues. Trimming took off 4 bases at V and 0 bases at J, with 12 bases between the two ends. The V gene's germline CDR1 is MNHEY and CDR2 SVGAGI. The CDR3 here is CASSSPTLANYGYTF. The CDR3 coding sequence is TGTGCCAGCAGTTCCCCCACGCTAGCTAACTATGGCTACACCTTC.

The rearrangement links TRBV6-2 or TRBV6-3 to TRBJ2-4; 10 positions agree with TRBD1. This CDR3 region has 17 residues. Germline trimming cut 5 bases from V and 2 bases from J; bases unmatched to any gene: 9. Germline CDR1 is MNHEY and CDR2 is SVGEGT. The CDR3: CASSLRGDRGPKNIQYF. CDR3 sequence (DNA): TGTGCCAGCAGTCTAAGGGGTGACAGGGGGCCCAAAAACATTCAGTACTTC.

In its sample, this clone was seen a few times. This rearrangement joins TRBV2 to TRBJ2-5, with D possibly being TRBD1 (5 bases). CDR3 size: 14 residues. V was trimmed by 7 bases and J by 4 bases, leaving 16 bases between them. Per germline, CDR1 SNHLY and CDR2 FYNNEI. The CDR3 is CASTKEQQGETQYF. As DNA, the CDR3 is TGTGCCAGCACGAAGGAACAGCAGGGAGAGACCCAGTACTTC.

This clone has just one count. The chain joins TRBV7-3 to TRBJ2-3, with D uncertain. Looked up from germline, CDR1 is SGHTA and CDR2 is FQGTGA. Trimming removed 5 bases from V and 4 bases from J, with 22 bases in between. This CDR3 region has 17 residues. CDR3 amino acids: CASSRPPDGTEADTQYF. CDR3 nucleotide sequence: TGTGCCAGCAGCCGTCCCCCGGACGGAACCGAGGCAGATACGCAGTATTTT.

The rearrangement joins TRBV13 to TRBJ2-1; 9 bases are shared with TRBD2. This CDR3 is 15 amino acids long. Germline V lookup: CDR1 PRHDT, CDR2 FYEKMQ (reference sequence). Germline trimming cut 5 bases from V and 5 bases from J; bases unmatched to any gene: 7. The CDR3 nucleotides are TGTGCCAGCAGCCCCGGGACTAGCCGGAACAATGAGCAGTTCTTC. This codes for CASSPGTSRNNEQFF.

The chain has TRBV19 and TRBJ2-3; 8 bases align to TRBD2. V dropped 5 bases and J dropped 0; count of bases not matched to a gene: 1. This CDR3 region has 14 residues. Germline assignment: CDR1 LNHDA and CDR2 SQIVND (reference sequence). This CDR3 reads CASSSSGSTDTQYF. The CDR3 coding sequence is TGTGCCAGTAGTTCTAGCGGGAGCACAGATACGCAGTATTTT.

This chain connects TRBV5-1 to TRBJ2-7, with a tentative D call TRBD1 (6 bases). The germline V and J ends were trimmed by 0 bases and 3 bases, with 16 bases remaining between them. This CDR3 spans 16 amino acids. Germline CDR1 reads SGHRS; CDR2 reads YFSETQ. DNA of the CDR3: TGCGCCAGCAGCTTGGAACGGACAGATCGATACTACGAGCAGTACTTC. Protein product: CASSLERTDRYYEQYF.

This chain uses TRBV7-9 with TRBJ2-1; D gene unclear. The CDR3 runs to 14 residues. Trimming left V 0 bases short and J 8 bases short, with 11 bases between. The germline V gene has CDR1 SEHNR and CDR2 FQNEAQ (reference sequence). The CDR3 loop is CASSLAISNHEQFF. CDR3 nucleotides: TGTGCCAGCAGCTTAGCGATTTCAAATCATGAGCAGTTCTTC. The variable domain in full, completed from reference TRBV7-9 and TRBJ2-1, reads DTGVSQNPRHKITKRGQNVTFRCDPISEHNRLYWYRQTLGQGPEFLTYFQNEAQLEKSRLLSDRFSAERPKGSFSTLEIQRTEQGDSAMYLCASSLAISNHEQFFGPGTRLTVL.

The gene calls are TRBV5-1 and TRBJ1-2; possibly TRBD1 for D (6 bases). Germline loops: CDR1 SGHRS, CDR2 YFSETQ. This CDR3 contains 15 residues. The ends were cut back, 0 bases at V and 2 bases at J, with 11 bases in the middle. CDR3 protein: CASSLEWGPNYGYTF. The CDR3 DNA is TGCGCCAGCAGCTTGGAATGGGGGCCCAACTATGGCTACACCTTC.

The rearrangement joins TRBV15 to TRBJ2-2; perhaps D is TRBD1 or TRBD2 (5 bases each). The V gene's germline CDR1 is LNHNV and CDR2 YYDKDF (reference sequence). The V and J ends lost 8 bases and 11 bases respectively, with 18 bases between them. CDR3 size: 13 residues. CDR3 protein: CATRDPRGYELFF. The CDR3 DNA is TGTGCCACCCGGGACCCACGAGGATATGAGCTGTTTTTT.

V is TRBV28 and J is TRBJ1-1, with unresolved D. Trimming stripped 7 bases from V and 1 base from J, with 13 bases between. The CDR3 has 14 residues. Per germline, CDR1 MDHEN and CDR2 SYDVKM. The DNA for the CDR3 is TGTGCCAGCACTCCGGCCGGGCCGAACACTGAAGCTTTCTTT. Encoded protein: CASTPAGPNTEAFF. Full variable domain (rest looked up from reference TRBV28 and TRBJ1-1): DVKVTQSSRYLVKRTGEKVFLECVQDMDHENMFWYRQDPGLGLRLIYFSYDVKMKEKGDIPEGYSVSREKKERFSLILESASTNQTSMYLCASTPAGPNTEAFFGQGTRLTVV.

The V call is TRBV5-1, the J call TRBJ2-3; 7 bases are a match to TRBD1. Unmatched junction bases numbered 1, after V lost 6 bases and J lost 0 bases. The CDR3 spans 13 residues. CDR1 and CDR2 from the germline V gene are SGHRS and YFSETQ. The DNA of the CDR3 is TGCGCCAGCAAACAGGGGAGCACAGATACGCAGTATTTT. Protein product: CASKQGSTDTQYF.

The sample holds one count of this clone. The rearrangement uses TRBV12-3 or TRBV12-4 and TRBJ1-2, with D possibly matching TRBD1 (5 bases). Trimming removed 5 bases at V and 5 bases at J, with 12 bases between. This CDR3 spans 13 amino acids. The CDR3 nucleotides are TGTGCCAGCAGTCCGGGACCAAAATATGGCTACACCTTC. Translated, it gives CASSPGPKYGYTF.

This clone was seen a single time. This sequence joins TRBV5-1 and TRBJ2-3; 8 bases match TRBD2. The CDR3 runs to 13 residues. Germline V gene sequence: CDR1 SGHRS, CDR2 YFSETQ. Losses at the gene ends were 6 bases for V and 9 bases for J; bases not matched to a gene: 9. The CDR3 loop reads CASTHPGGETQYF. DNA for the CDR3: TGCGCCAGCACCCACCCGGGGGGGGAGACGCAGTATTTT. The whole variable domain, remainder taken from reference TRBV5-1 and TRBJ2-3, is KAGVTQTPRYLIKTRGQQVTLSCSPISGHRSVSWYQQTPGQGLQFLFEYFSETQRNKGNFPGRFSGRQFSNSRSEMNVSTLELGDSALYLCASTHPGGETQYFGPGTRLTVL.

With regard to this clone: Other nucleotide sequences in the sample specify the same CDR3. V is TRBV3-1 (or the pseudogene TRBV3-2) and J is TRBJ1-2; no definite D call. Trimming pared 1 base from V and 3 bases from J, leaving 9 bases between. CDR1 and CDR2 from the germline V gene are LGHDT and YNNKEL (reference sequence). This CDR3 region has 14 residues. The CDR3 region is CASSQAGRDYGYTF. CDR3 coding DNA: TGTGCCAGCAGCCAAGCGGGCCGGGACTATGGCTACACCTTC.

The chain couples TRBV7-9 to TRBJ2-7; D not resolved. Trimming cost V 5 bases and J 2 bases, with 7 bases left between them. There are 12 residues in the CDR3. Germline CDR1 reads SEHNR; CDR2 reads FQNEAQ (reference sequence). CDR3 nucleotides: TGTGCCAGCAGCCATAACCCCTACGAGCAGTACTTC. This gives the protein CASSHNPYEQYF. The entire variable domain, with the rest obtained from reference TRBV7-9 and TRBJ2-7, is as follows: DTGVSQNPRHKITKRGQNVTFRCDPISEHNRLYWYRQTLGQGPEFLTYFQNEAQLEKSRLLSDRFSAERPKGSFSTLEIQRTEQGDSAMYLCASSHNPYEQYFGPGTRLTVT.

This clone appeared once. CDR3: CASSIDDSRKFF. The CDR3 bases are TGTGCCAGCAGCATAGATGACAGCCGGAAGTTCTTC. The chain uses TRBV7-9 and TRBJ2-1, with D perhaps TRBD1 (5 bases). V lost 5 bases, J lost 14 bases, and 16 bases lay in between. Germline CDR1 is SEHNR and CDR2 is FQNEAQ (reference sequence). The CDR3 length is 12 residues.

The chain combines TRBV4-2 with TRBJ2-1; 9 nucleotides align to TRBD2. The CDR3 is 18 amino acids. J lost 7 bases, V lost 4 bases, and 17 bases had no gene match. Germline-derived CDR1 and CDR2 are LGHNA and YNFKEQ. The CDR3 region has the DNA TGTGCCAGCAGCCGCCGTTCGGGCGCGGGAGGGCCGGGAAATGAGCAGTTCTTC. Translating gives CASSRRSGAGGPGNEQFF.

This clone was seen a handful of times. The V call is TRBV28, the J call TRBJ1-3; TRBD1 aligns across 8 bases. Germline assignment: CDR1 MDHEN and CDR2 SYDVKM. V shed 5 bases, J shed 0 bases, and the junction held 6 bases outside the gene matches. This CDR3 has 16 amino acids. The CDR3 DNA reads TGTGCCAGCAGTCCCTGGACAGGGCCCTCTGGAAACACCATATATTTT. The encoded protein is CASSPWTGPSGNTIYF.

The genes are TRBV7-9 and TRBJ2-5, with 11 bases aligning to TRBD1. V lost 3 bases, J lost 4 bases, and 4 bases stayed unmatched. The V gene's germline CDR1 is SEHNR and CDR2 FQNEAQ (reference sequence). CDR3 length: 15 residues. CDR3 coding DNA: TGTGCCAGCAGCTTCCGGGACAGGGGGGTAGAGACCCAGTACTTC. Its protein is CASSFRDRGVETQYF.

This chain uses TRBV11-3 with TRBJ2-1; D call uncertain. Germline V gene sequence: CDR1 SGHNT, CDR2 YENEEA. The CDR3 spans 17 residues. Deletions cut 5 bases from V and 0 bases from J, with 17 bases between. The CDR3 nucleotides read TGTGCCAGCAGCCCCGGCGTTAGCCACAGCTCCTACAATGAGCAGTTCTTC. The encoded protein is CASSPGVSHSSYNEQFF. The full variable domain, in which reference TRBV11-3 and TRBJ2-1 provide the parts outside the CDR3, is EAGVVQSPRYKIIEKKQPVAFWCNPISGHNTLYWYLQNLGQGPELLIRYENEEAVDDSQLPKDRFSAERLKGVDSTLKIQPAELGDSAVYLCASSPGVSHSSYNEQFFGPGTRLTVL.

The CDR3 bases are TGTGCCAGCAGCCTGACAGCTGGTTCCTACGAGCAGTACTTC. Protein: CASSLTAGSYEQYF. The chain carries TRBV9 and TRBJ2-7; D may be TRBD1 (5 bases). The CDR3 consists of 14 residues. Between the trimmed V and J ends, which lost 4 bases and 1 base, there was a span of 12 bases. Germline CDR1 is SGDLS and CDR2 is YYNGEE.

This clone appeared once. This sequence joins TRBV30 and TRBJ2-3; D is unresolved. This CDR3 region has 10 residues. Looked up from germline, CDR1 is GTSNPN and CDR2 is SVGIG (reference sequence). Between the trimmed V and J ends, which lost 2 bases and 6 bases, there was a span of 3 bases. The CDR3 spells CAWSYDTQYF. The CDR3, as DNA: TGTGCCTGGAGTTATGATACGCAGTATTTT.

The genes are TRBV5-1 and TRBJ2-7; D not resolved. Trimming took off 3 bases at V and 2 bases at J, with 9 bases between the two ends. This CDR3 has 13 residues. Germline CDR1 SGHRS, CDR2 YFSETQ. The DNA for the CDR3 is TGCGCCAGCAGCTCAGTCCCCCCCTACGAGCAGTACTTC. This translates into CASSSVPPYEQYF.

V is TRBV25-1 and J is TRBJ2-1, with TRBD2 identical over 14 bases. Germline loops: CDR1 MGHDK, CDR2 SYGVNS. The CDR3 sequence is 15 residues long. Germline trimming cut 6 bases from V and 9 bases from J; bases unmatched to any gene: 7. The CDR3: CASRGTSGSGGEQFF. The CDR3 DNA reads as TGTGCCAGCAGAGGGACTAGCGGGAGTGGGGGTGAGCAGTTCTTC.

V gene TRBV7-2 combines with J gene TRBJ1-3, with D uncertain. Germline CDR1 reads SGHTA; CDR2 reads FQGNSA. V was cut by 1 base and J by 0 bases, with 7 bases left in between. CDR3 length: 15 residues. Here the CDR3 reads CASSLGSDSGNTIYF. CDR3 coding DNA: TGTGCCAGCAGCTTAGGGTCAGACTCTGGAAACACCATATATTTT.